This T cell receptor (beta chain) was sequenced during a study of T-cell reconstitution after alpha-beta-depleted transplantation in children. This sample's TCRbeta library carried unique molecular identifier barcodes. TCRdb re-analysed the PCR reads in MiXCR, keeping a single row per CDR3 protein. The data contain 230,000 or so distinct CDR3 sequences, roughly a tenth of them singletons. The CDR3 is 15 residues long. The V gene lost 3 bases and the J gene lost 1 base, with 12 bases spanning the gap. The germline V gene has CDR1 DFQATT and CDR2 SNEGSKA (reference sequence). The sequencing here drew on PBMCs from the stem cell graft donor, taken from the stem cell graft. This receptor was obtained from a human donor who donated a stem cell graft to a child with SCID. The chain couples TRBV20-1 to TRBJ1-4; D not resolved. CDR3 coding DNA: TGCAGTGCTAGTGGCTGGCGCGGAACTAATGAAAAACTGTTTTTT. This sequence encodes CSASGWRGTNEKLFF.